What follows are 6 T cell receptor beta chains derived from one specimen sequenced in a study of HIV-infected patients and healthy controls. TCRdb reprocessed the 5' RACE reads with MiXCR, giving one entry per CDR3 protein. This sample has around 18,000 distinct CDR3 sequences, with about 15% found just once. Material for sequencing was CD8+ T cells from blood. These receptors were taken from a human donor in good health.

V usage is TRBV15 and J usage is TRBJ1-5; TRBD1 is a possible D gene (6 bases). CDR1 is LNHNV, CDR2 YYDKDF, per germline (reference sequence). The CDR3 sequence is 16 residues long. V was shortened by 4 bases and J by 5 bases, with 18 bases between the two germline ends. The CDR3, as DNA: TGTGCCACCAGCACCCGACAGGAAAGACCCGATCAGCCCCAGCATTTT. It is translated as CATSTRQERPDQPQHF. The whole variable domain, filled in from reference TRBV15 and TRBJ1-5, reads DAMVIQNPRYQVTQFGKPVTLSCSQTLNHNVMYWYQQKSSQAPKLLFHYYDKDFNNEADTPDNFQSRRPNTSFCFLDIRSPGLGDTAMYLCATSTRQERPDQPQHFGDGTRLSIL.

This clonotype was counted many times. The V and J genes are TRBV4-3 and TRBJ2-7; TRBD1 matches at 8 bases. The V segment lost 1 base and the J segment 3 bases; nucleotides outside the gene matches: 11. CDR3 length: 17 amino acids. Per the germline V gene, CDR1 is LGHNA and CDR2 is YSLEER. CDR3 amino acids: CASSQGTGIGTYYEQYF. The DNA of the CDR3 is TGCGCCAGCAGCCAAGGGACAGGGATAGGGACCTACTACGAGCAGTACTTC.

The CDR3 DNA reads TGCGCCAGCAGCCAATATATCGAACTCATGAACACTGAAGCTTTCTTT. It specifies CASSQYIELMNTEAFF. The chain recombines TRBV4-3 with TRBJ1-1, with D uncertain. V dropped 2 bases and J dropped 0 bases, with 13 bases sitting between them. Per germline, CDR1 LGHNA and CDR2 YSLEER. The CDR3 is 16 residues long.

This clonotype was recorded a few times. This chain connects TRBV7-9 to TRBJ2-1; D gene ambiguous. Germline V gives CDR1 SEHNR, CDR2 FQNEAQ (reference sequence). The CDR3 runs 11 residues. V was clipped by 1 base and J by 13 bases, with 8 bases between them. The CDR3 spells CASSLGPIQFF. The CDR3 DNA sequence: TGTGCCAGCAGCTTAGGCCCCATTCAGTTCTTC.

This clonotype occurred many times. The genes are TRBV30 and TRBJ2-6; D not certain. Trimming removed 0 bases from V and 0 bases from J, with 9 bases in between. The CDR3 contains 16 residues. Germline CDR1 reads GTSNPN; CDR2 reads SVGIG (reference sequence). CDR3 nucleotides: TGTGCCTGGAGTGTACTTGGGGACTCTGGGGCCAACGTCCTGACTTTC. This gives the protein CAWSVLGDSGANVLTF. The entire variable domain, with the rest obtained from reference TRBV30 and TRBJ2-6, is as follows: SQTIHQWPATLVQPVGSPLSLECTVEGTSNPNLYWYRQAAGRGLQLLFYSVGIGQISSEVPQNLSASRPQDRQFILSSKKLLLSDSGFYLCAWSVLGDSGANVLTFGAGSRLTVL.

J is TRBJ2-7 and V is TRBV28; TRBD1 might be the D (6 bases). Germline V gene sequence: CDR1 MDHEN, CDR2 SYDVKM. Trimming shortened V by 6 bases and J by 3 bases, and 15 bases separated the two germline ends. The CDR3 is made up of 14 amino acids. CDR3 in DNA: TGTGCCAGCAGGGCGACAGGTGGGGTCTACGAGCAGTACTTC. Its translation is CASRATGGVYEQYF.